The 23 T cell receptor beta chains below were found in one sample sequenced in a study of T cells after somatic rescue of genetic block. The assay was immunoSEQ multiplex PCR, and TCRdb's table has in-frame clones only and misses some. The table lists 10,000 to 15,000 clones, roughly 70% of them singletons. Sequenced input: peripheral blood mononuclear cells (PBMCs). Every receptor here comes from a boy aged 10-17 years.

The genes are TRBV5-1 and TRBJ1-2; 8 nucleotides line up with TRBD1. CDR1 is SGHRS and CDR2 is YFSETQ in the germline V gene. This CDR3 region has 15 residues. The V gene end was trimmed by 0 bases and the J gene end by 8 bases; junction bases not matched to a gene: 9. The DNA of the CDR3 is TGCGCCAGCAGCTTGGACAGGGGGGATGCGGGCGGCTACACCTTC. Residues: CASSLDRGDAGGYTF.

V usage is TRBV6-5 and J usage is TRBJ1-2; unclear D gene. V was shortened by 0 bases and J by 4 bases, with 6 bases between the two germline ends. The CDR3 length is 13 residues. The germline V gene encodes CDR1 MNHEY and CDR2 SVGAGI. This CDR3 reads CASSYSRPYGYTF. Here the CDR3 DNA reads TGTGCCAGCAGTTACTCCAGGCCCTATGGCTACACCTTC.

V usage is TRBV19 and J usage is TRBJ2-5; D is perhaps TRBD1 (5 bases). V lost 6 bases and J 5 bases, leaving 13 bases between the germline ends. The CDR3 sequence is 13 residues long. Germline CDR1 and CDR2: LNHDA and SQIVND (reference sequence). The CDR3 DNA reads TGTGCCAGTAGCCTCAGGGCAAGGGAGACCCAGTACTTC. Translated, it gives CASSLRARETQYF.

The V gene is TRBV9, the J gene TRBJ1-2, with D unclear. CDR3 length: 13 amino acids. The V gene lost 3 bases and the J gene lost 1 base, with 7 bases spanning the gap. Looked up from germline, CDR1 is SGDLS and CDR2 is YYNGEE. The CDR3 DNA follows: TGTGCCAGCAGCGGGACTAGTAACTATGGCTACACCTTC. Translating it yields CASSGTSNYGYTF.

The chain carries TRBV7-6 and TRBJ1-1; no definite D call. The germline V gene has CDR1 SGHVS and CDR2 FNYEAQ. V dropped 5 bases and J dropped 1 base, with 11 bases sitting between them. The CDR3 has 14 amino acids. CDR3 DNA sequence: TGTGCCAGCAGCATCGGACCACAGAACACTGAAGCTTTCTTT. This gives the protein CASSIGPQNTEAFF.

The genes are TRBV10-3 and TRBJ2-5; 7 bases are a match to TRBD1. Germline-derived CDR1 and CDR2 are ENHRY and SYGVKD. J gave up 3 bases and V 3 bases, and 10 bases lay outside the gene matches. There are 16 residues in the CDR3. CDR3 bases: TGTGCCATCAGTGATCCCATGACAGGGTTCGAAGAGACCCAGTACTTC. Its protein is CAISDPMTGFEETQYF.

The rearrangement joins TRBV9 to TRBJ2-3; 9 bases are shared with TRBD2. The CDR3 spans 16 residues. With V trimmed by 3 bases and J by 5 bases, 10 bases remained unmatched. Germline loops: CDR1 SGDLS, CDR2 YYNGEE. The CDR3: CASSGVRLAGLDTQYF. The DNA for the CDR3 is TGTGCCAGCAGCGGCGTCCGGCTAGCGGGGTTAGATACGCAGTATTTT.

This clone is judged medium-sized (0.01 to 0.1%). The J gene is TRBJ1-2, the V gene TRBV29-1; tentatively, D is TRBD1 (5 bases). V was cut by 5 bases and J by 8 bases, with 12 bases left in between. The CDR3 runs 11 residues. The germline V gene has CDR1 SQVTM and CDR2 ANQGSEA. The CDR3 DNA follows: TGCAGCGTTTTCGGGGCCGAGGGCTACACCTTC. Translating it yields CSVFGAEGYTF.

This clone was detected a few times. The V call is TRBV5-4, the J call TRBJ1-6; TRBD1 aligns across 8 bases. CDR1 is SGHNT and CDR2 is YYREEE in the germline V gene (reference sequence). The CDR3 totals 19 residues. V was clipped by 0 bases and J by 8 bases; unmatched bases: 16. CDR3 protein: CASSLGAGTGRPRDSPLHF. Written as DNA, the CDR3 is TGTGCCAGCAGCTTGGGTGCGGGGACAGGTAGACCGAGGGATTCACCCCTCCACTTT.

The rearrangement uses TRBV7-8 and TRBJ1-1; D may be TRBD1 (5 bases). Germline V gene lookup returns CDR1 SGHVS and CDR2 FQNEAQ. The CDR3 length is 12 residues. Trimming removed 5 bases from V and 4 bases from J, with 8 bases in between. The CDR3 DNA is TGTGCCAGCAGCCCCGGGACCACTGAAGCTTTCTTT. It is translated as CASSPGTTEAFF.

This clone was seen a few times. This chain links TRBV29-1 with TRBJ2-6; TRBD1 is a possible D gene (5 bases). CDR1 is SQVTM and CDR2 is ANQGSEA in the germline V gene. V lost 6 bases to trimming and J lost 4 bases, with 13 bases between them. The CDR3 has 14 amino acids. CDR3 sequence: CSVFQGTGANVLTF. The CDR3 DNA is TGCAGCGTATTCCAGGGTACCGGGGCCAACGTCCTGACTTTC.

The chain combines TRBV6-6 with TRBJ1-3; TRBD1 is a possible D gene (5 bases). Trimming shortened V by 8 bases and J by 0 bases, and 14 bases separated the two germline ends. Germline CDR1 MNHNY, CDR2 SVGAGI (reference sequence). CDR3 length equals 15 residues. CDR3 DNA sequence: TGTGCCAGCTCCAACAGGTTCTACTCTGGAAACACCATATATTTT. Translated: CASSNRFYSGNTIYF.

There are a few counts of this clone. This rearrangement joins TRBV7-3 to TRBJ1-1, with D possibly matching TRBD1 (5 bases). The V and J ends lost 2 bases and 0 bases respectively, with 7 bases between them. CDR1 is SGHTA, CDR2 FQGTGA, per germline. CDR3 length: 14 amino acids. In DNA form, the CDR3 reads TGTGCCAGCAGCTTAGACAGACTGAACACTGAAGCTTTCTTT. It codes for CASSLDRLNTEAFF. Together with reference TRBV7-3 and TRBJ1-1, the CDR3 gives the full variable domain: GAGVSQTPSNKVTEKGKYVELRCDPISGHTALYWYRQSLGQGPEFLIYFQGTGAADDSGLPNDRFFAVRPEGSVSTLKIQRTERGDSAVYLCASSLDRLNTEAFFGQGTRLTVV.

The chain is built from TRBV11-2 and TRBJ2-5; 8 bases are shared with TRBD2. The CDR3 is 17 amino acids. The junction had 9 bases not matched to a gene; V was cut back by 1 base and J by 2 bases. The germline V gene has CDR1 SGHAT and CDR2 FQNNGV. The CDR3 DNA sequence: TGTGCCAGCAGCTTAGGAGGTGGGGTAGCGGGACAAGAGACCCAGTACTTC. Translated, it gives CASSLGGGVAGQETQYF.

The rearrangement joins TRBV5-1 to TRBJ2-2; D perhaps matches TRBD2 (6 bases). The ends were cut back, 1 base at V and 1 base at J, with 8 bases in the middle. The CDR3 is made up of 15 amino acids. Germline CDR1 SGHRS, CDR2 YFSETQ. CDR3 amino acids: CASSLTGENTGELFF. CDR3 in DNA: TGCGCCAGCAGCTTGACGGGGGAGAACACCGGGGAGCTGTTTTTT.

V and J are TRBV27 and TRBJ2-3; no clear D gene. Germline V gene data show CDR1 as MNHEY and CDR2 as SMNVEV (reference sequence). V was pared by 3 bases and J by 2 bases, with 9 bases between. The CDR3 spans 14 residues. Here the CDR3 DNA reads TGTGCCAGCAGTTTGTTGGGATCCACAGATACGCAGTATTTT. This codes for CASSLLGSTDTQYF.

V and J are TRBV9 and TRBJ1-2, with D hard to call. V was pared by 0 bases and J by 1 base, with 7 bases between. This CDR3 has 14 amino acids. Germline V gene sequence: CDR1 SGDLS, CDR2 YYNGEE. CDR3 region: CASSVGNGNYGYTF. The CDR3 DNA follows: TGTGCCAGCAGCGTAGGTAACGGTAACTATGGCTACACCTTC. The whole variable domain, remainder taken from reference TRBV9 and TRBJ1-2, is DSGVTQTPKHLITATGQRVTLRCSPRSGDLSVYWYQQSLDQGLQFLIQYYNGEERAKGNILERFSAQQFPDLHSELNLSSLELGDSALYFCASSVGNGNYGYTFGSGTRLTVV.

The rearrangement uses TRBV7-6 and TRBJ2-6, with D perhaps being TRBD1 or TRBD2 (5 bases each). Trimming shortened V by 5 bases and J by 0 bases, and 11 bases separated the two germline ends. The CDR3 contains 16 residues. The germline gives CDR1 SGHVS, CDR2 FNYEAQ. CDR3 coding DNA: TGTGCCAGCAGCGCCCTGGGGGACTCTGGGGCCAACGTCCTGACTTTC. Its translation is CASSALGDSGANVLTF.

This chain connects TRBV6-1 to TRBJ2-2; 7 bases map to TRBD1. The V segment lost 4 bases and the J segment 4 bases; nucleotides outside the gene matches: 6. In germline, CDR1 is MNHNS, CDR2 SASEGT. This CDR3 has 15 amino acids. In DNA, the CDR3 is TGTGCCAGCAGTGTCGGACAGGCTTCCACCGGGGAGCTGTTTTTT. Translating gives CASSVGQASTGELFF.

V is TRBV7-9 and J is TRBJ1-5; 7 bases align to TRBD1. Trimming took 3 bases from V and 0 from J; bases not matched to a gene: 11. The CDR3 has 18 residues. Germline V lookup: CDR1 SEHNR, CDR2 FQNEAQ (reference sequence). The CDR3 sequence is CASSFESTGMSSNQPQHF. The CDR3 DNA reads as TGTGCCAGCAGCTTCGAATCGACAGGGATGAGTAGCAATCAGCCCCAGCATTTT. Full variable domain (outside the CDR3, taken from reference TRBV7-9 and TRBJ1-5): DTGVSQNPRHKITKRGQNVTFRCDPISEHNRLYWYRQTLGQGPEFLTYFQNEAQLEKSRLLSDRFSAERPKGSFSTLEIQRTEQGDSAMYLCASSFESTGMSSNQPQHFGDGTRLSIL.

The V and J genes are TRBV28 and TRBJ2-5; 7 bases are a match to TRBD1. Germline V CDR1 and CDR2: MDHEN, SYDVKM. V dropped 3 bases and J dropped 0; count of bases not matched to a gene: 4. The CDR3 covers 15 residues. The DNA of the CDR3 is TGTGCCAGCAGTTTCCCGACAGGGTACCAAGAGACCCAGTACTTC. Its protein is CASSFPTGYQETQYF.

The V call is TRBV2, the J call TRBJ1-1; TRBD1 agrees at 8 bases. V shed 9 bases and J 4 bases; nucleotides not matched to a gene: 4. CDR3 size: 12 residues. CDR1 is SNHLY, CDR2 FYNNEI, per germline. This chain's CDR3 is CARLQGGTEAFF. For the CDR3, the DNA is TGTGCCAGGTTACAGGGGGGCACTGAAGCTTTCTTT.

The chain joins TRBV11-2 to TRBJ2-7; no firm D call. The V end lost 5 bases, the J end lost 4 bases, and 3 bases lay between the germline ends. Per the germline V gene, CDR1 is SGHAT and CDR2 is FQNNGV. The CDR3 loop spans 10 amino acids. The CDR3 DNA sequence: TGTGCCAGCAGCCATTACGAGCAGTACTTC. The encoded protein is CASSHYEQYF.